The entry below describes one T cell receptor (beta chain). With 60 Vbeta and 13 Jbeta primers, the PCR was carried out. The repertoire was sequenced with immunoSEQ multiplex PCR; TCRdb's copy has only in-frame clones and lacks some. The sample records 110,000 to 150,000 clones, under 90% being singletons. These data belong to a study of cytomegalovirus exposure and HLA in healthy donors. The sample taken for sequencing was PBMCs. The TCR comes from a boy aged 2 to 10 in good health and CMV-seronegative.

The CDR3 loop reads CASRRGQEETQYF. In DNA, the CDR3 is TGTGCCAGTCGAAGGGGCCAGGAAGAGACCCAGTACTTC. The chain employs TRBV19 and TRBJ2-5; D is perhaps TRBD1 (5 bases). V was trimmed by 8 bases and J by 3 bases, leaving 13 bases between them. CDR3 length equals 13 residues. The germline V gene has CDR1 LNHDA and CDR2 SQIVND (reference sequence).